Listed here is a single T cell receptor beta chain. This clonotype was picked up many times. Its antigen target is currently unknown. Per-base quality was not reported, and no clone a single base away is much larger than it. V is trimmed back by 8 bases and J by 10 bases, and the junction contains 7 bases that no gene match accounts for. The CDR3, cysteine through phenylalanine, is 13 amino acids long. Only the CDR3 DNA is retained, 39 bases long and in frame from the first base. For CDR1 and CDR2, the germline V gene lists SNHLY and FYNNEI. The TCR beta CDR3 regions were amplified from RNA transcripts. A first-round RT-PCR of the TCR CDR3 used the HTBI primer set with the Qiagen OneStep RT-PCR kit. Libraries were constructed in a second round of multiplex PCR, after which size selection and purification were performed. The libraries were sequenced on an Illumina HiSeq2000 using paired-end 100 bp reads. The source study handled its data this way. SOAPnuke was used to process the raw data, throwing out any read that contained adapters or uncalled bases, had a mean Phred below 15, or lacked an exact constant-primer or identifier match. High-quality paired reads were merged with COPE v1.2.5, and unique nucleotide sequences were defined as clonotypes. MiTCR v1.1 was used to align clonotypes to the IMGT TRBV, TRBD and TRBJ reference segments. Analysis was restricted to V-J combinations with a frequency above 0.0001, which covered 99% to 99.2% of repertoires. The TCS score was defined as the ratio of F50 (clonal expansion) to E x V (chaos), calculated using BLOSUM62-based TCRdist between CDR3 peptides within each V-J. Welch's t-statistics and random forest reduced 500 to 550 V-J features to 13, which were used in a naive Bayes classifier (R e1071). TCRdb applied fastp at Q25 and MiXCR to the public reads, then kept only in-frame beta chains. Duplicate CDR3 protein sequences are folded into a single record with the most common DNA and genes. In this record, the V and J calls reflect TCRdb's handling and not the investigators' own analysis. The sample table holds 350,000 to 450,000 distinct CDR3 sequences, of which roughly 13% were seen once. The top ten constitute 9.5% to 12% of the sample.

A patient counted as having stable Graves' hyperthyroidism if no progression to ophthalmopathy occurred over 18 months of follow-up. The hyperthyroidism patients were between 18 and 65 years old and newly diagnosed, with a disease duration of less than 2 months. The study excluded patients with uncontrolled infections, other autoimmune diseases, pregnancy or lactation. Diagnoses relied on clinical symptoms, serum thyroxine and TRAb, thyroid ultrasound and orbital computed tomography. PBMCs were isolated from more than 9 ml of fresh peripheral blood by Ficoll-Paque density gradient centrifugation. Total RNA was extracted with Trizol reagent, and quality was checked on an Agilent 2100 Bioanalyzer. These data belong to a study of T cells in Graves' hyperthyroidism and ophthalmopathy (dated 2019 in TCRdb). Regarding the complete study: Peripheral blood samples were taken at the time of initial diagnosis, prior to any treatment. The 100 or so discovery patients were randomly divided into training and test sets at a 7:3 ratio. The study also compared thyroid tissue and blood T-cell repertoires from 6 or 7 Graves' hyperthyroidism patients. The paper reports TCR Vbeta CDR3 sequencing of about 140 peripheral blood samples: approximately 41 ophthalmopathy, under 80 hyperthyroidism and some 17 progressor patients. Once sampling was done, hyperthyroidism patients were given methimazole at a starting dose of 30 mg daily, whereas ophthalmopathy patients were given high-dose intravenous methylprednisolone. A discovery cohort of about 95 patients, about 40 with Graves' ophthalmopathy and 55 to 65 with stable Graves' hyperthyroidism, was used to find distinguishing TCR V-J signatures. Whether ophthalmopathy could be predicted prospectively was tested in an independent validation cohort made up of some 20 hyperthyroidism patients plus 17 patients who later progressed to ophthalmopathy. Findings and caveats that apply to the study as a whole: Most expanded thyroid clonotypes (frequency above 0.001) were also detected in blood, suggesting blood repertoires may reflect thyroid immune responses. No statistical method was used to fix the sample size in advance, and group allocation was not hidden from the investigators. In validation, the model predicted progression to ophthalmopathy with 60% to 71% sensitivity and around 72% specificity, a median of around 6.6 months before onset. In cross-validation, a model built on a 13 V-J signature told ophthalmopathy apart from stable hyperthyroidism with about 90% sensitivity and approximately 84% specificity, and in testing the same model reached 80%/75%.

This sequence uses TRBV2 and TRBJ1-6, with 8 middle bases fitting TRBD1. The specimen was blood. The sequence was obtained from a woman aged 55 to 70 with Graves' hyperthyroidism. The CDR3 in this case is CASWAGGRSPLHF. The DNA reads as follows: TGTGCCAGCTGGGCAGGGGGCAGGTCACCCCTCCACTTT.